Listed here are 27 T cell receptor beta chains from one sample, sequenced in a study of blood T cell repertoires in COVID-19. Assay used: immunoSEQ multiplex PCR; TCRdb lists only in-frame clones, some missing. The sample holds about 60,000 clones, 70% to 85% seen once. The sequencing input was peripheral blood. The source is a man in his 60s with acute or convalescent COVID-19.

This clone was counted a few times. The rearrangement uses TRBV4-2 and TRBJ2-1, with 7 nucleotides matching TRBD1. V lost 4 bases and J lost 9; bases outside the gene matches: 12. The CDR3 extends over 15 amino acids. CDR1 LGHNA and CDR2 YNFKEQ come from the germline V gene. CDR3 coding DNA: TGTGCCAGCAGCCCCGGGACAGAGAGGAGTGGTGAGCAGTTCTTC. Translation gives CASSPGTERSGEQFF.

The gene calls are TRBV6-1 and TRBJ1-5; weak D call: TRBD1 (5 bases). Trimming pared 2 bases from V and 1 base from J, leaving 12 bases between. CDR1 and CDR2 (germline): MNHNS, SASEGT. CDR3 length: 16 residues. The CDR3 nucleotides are TGTGCCAGCAGTGAATGGCAGGGCTCAAGCAATCAGCCCCAGCATTTT. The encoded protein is CASSEWQGSSNQPQHF.

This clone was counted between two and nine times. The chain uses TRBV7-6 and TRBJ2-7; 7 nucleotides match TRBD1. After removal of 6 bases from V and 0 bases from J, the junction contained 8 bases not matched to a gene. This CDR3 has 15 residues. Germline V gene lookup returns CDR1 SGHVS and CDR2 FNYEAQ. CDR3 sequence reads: CASRCPRDSSYEQYF. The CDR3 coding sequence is TGTGCCAGCAGATGCCCTCGGGACAGCTCCTACGAGCAGTACTTC.

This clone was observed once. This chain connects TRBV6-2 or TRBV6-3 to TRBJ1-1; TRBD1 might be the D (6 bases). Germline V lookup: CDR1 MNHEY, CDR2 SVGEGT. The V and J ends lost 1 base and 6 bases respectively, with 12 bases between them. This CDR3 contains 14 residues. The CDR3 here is CASSYLGNRAEAFF. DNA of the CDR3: TGTGCCAGCAGTTACTTGGGTAACAGGGCTGAAGCTTTCTTT.

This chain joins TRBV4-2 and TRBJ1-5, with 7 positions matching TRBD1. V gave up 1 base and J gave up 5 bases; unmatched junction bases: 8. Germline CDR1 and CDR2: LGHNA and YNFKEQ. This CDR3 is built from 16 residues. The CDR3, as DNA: TGTGCCAGCAGCCAAGTAGGTGGGACAGAAGATCAGCCCCAGCATTTT. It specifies CASSQVGGTEDQPQHF.

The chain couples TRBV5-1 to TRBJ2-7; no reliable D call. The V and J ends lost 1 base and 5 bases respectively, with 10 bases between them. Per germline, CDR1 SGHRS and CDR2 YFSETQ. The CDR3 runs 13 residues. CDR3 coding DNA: TGCGCCAGCAGCTTGCGGGTGGTCGACGAGCAGTACTTC. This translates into CASSLRVVDEQYF.

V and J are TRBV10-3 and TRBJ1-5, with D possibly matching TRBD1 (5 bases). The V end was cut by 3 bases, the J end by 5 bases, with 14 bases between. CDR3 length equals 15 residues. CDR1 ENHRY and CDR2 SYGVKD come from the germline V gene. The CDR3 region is CAISEYAGVYQPQHF. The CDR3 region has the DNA TGTGCCATCAGTGAATACGCGGGGGTGTATCAGCCCCAGCATTTT.

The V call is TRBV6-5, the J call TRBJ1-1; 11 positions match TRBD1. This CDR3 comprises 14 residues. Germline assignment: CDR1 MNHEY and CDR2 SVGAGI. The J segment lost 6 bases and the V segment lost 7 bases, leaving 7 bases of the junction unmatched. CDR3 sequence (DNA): TGTGCCAGCACCTTGCCGGGACAGGGGGCTGAAGCTTTCTTT. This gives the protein CASTLPGQGAEAFF.

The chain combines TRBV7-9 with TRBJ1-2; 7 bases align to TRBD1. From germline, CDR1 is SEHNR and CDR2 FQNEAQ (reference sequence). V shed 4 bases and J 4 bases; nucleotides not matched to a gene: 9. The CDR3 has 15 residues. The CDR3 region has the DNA TGTGCCAGCAGCTCACCGGGACAGCTATTCTATGGCTACACCTTC. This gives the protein CASSSPGQLFYGYTF.

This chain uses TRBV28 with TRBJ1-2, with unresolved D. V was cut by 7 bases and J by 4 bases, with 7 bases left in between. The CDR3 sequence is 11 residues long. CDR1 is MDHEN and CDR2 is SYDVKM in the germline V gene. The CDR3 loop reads CASTTGYGYTF. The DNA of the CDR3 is TGTGCCAGCACGACGGGCTATGGCTACACCTTC.

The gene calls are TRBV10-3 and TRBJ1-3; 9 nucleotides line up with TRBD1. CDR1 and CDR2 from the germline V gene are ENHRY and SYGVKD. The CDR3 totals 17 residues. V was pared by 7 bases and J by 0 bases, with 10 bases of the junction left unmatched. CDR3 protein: CAITPGGQGGSGNTIYF. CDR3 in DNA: TGTGCCATCACTCCTGGGGGACAGGGAGGCTCTGGAAACACCATATATTTT.

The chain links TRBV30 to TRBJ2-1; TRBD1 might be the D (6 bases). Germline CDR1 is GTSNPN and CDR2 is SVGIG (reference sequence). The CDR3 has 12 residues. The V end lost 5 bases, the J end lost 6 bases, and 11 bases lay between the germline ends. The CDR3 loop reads CAWSRGGNEQFF. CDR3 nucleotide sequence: TGTGCCTGGTCTCGAGGGGGCAATGAGCAGTTCTTC.

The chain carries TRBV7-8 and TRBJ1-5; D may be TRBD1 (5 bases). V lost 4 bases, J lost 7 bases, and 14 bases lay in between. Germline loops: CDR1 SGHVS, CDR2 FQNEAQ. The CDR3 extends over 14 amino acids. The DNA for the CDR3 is TGTGCCAGCAGCTCCGCCGGGGGATCACAGCCCCAGCATTTT. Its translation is CASSSAGGSQPQHF.

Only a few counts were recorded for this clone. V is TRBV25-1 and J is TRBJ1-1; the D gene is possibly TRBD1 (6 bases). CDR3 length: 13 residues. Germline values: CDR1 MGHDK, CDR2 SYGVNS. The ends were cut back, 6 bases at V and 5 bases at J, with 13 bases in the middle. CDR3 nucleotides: TGTGCCAGCAGCGGGACAAGGGGGACTGAAGCTTTCTTT. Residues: CASSGTRGTEAFF.

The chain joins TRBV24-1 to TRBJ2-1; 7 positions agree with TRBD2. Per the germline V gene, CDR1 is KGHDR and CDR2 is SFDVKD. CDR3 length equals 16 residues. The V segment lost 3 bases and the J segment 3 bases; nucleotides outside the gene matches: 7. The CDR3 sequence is CATSDPGGNNYNEQFF. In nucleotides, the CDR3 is TGTGCCACCAGTGATCCCGGGGGGAATAACTACAATGAGCAGTTCTTC.

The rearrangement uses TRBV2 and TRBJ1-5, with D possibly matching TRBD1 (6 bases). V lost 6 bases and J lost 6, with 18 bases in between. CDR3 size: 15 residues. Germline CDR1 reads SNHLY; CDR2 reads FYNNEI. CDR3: CASRDTGQRGQPQHF. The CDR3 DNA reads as TGTGCCAGCAGGGATACAGGGCAGAGGGGTCAGCCCCAGCATTTT.

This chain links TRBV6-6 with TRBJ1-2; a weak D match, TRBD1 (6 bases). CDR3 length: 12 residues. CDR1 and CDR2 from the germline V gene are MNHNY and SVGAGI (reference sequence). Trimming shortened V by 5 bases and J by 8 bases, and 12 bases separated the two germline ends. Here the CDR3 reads CASSTGLWGYTF. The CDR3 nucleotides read TGTGCCAGCAGTACAGGGCTTTGGGGCTACACCTTC.

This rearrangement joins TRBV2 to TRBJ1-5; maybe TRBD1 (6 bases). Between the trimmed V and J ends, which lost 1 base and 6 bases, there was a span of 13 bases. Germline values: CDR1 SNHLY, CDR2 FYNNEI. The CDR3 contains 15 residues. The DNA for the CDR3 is TGTGCCAGCAGTGAAGAAGGGGGATCTCGTCAGCCCCAGCATTTT. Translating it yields CASSEEGGSRQPQHF. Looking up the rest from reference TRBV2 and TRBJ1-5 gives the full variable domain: EPEVTQTPSHQVTQMGQEVILRCVPISNHLYFYWYRQILGQKVEFLVSFYNNEISEKSEIFDDQFSVERPDGSNFTLKIRSTKLEDSAMYFCASSEEGGSRQPQHFGDGTRLSIL.

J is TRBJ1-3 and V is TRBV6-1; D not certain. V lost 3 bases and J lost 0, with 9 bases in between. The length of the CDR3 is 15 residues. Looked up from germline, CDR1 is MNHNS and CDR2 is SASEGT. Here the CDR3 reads CASSEVAISGNTIYF. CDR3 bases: TGTGCCAGCAGTGAGGTAGCTATCTCTGGAAACACCATATATTTT.

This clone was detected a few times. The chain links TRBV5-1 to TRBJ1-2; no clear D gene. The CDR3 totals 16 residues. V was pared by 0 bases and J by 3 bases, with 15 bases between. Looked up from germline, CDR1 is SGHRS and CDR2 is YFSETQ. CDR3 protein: CASSLAPKNVDYGYTF. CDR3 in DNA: TGCGCCAGCAGCTTGGCCCCTAAAAATGTGGACTATGGCTACACCTTC.

CDR3 region: CASSSGQLTYEQYF. In DNA form, the CDR3 reads TGTGCCAGCAGTTCGGGACAGCTAACCTACGAGCAGTACTTC. The rearrangement links TRBV6-5 to TRBJ2-7; TRBD1 matches at 7 bases. The V gene end was trimmed by 4 bases and the J gene end by 2 bases; junction bases not matched to a gene: 5. CDR3 length equals 14 residues. Germline CDR1 is MNHEY and CDR2 is SVGAGI.

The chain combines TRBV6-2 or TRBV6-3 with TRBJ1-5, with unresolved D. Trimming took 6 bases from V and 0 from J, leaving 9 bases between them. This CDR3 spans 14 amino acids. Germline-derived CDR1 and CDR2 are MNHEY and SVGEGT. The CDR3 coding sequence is TGTGCCAGCAGCAAGAGAGGTAGCAATCAGCCCCAGCATTTT. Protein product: CASSKRGSNQPQHF.

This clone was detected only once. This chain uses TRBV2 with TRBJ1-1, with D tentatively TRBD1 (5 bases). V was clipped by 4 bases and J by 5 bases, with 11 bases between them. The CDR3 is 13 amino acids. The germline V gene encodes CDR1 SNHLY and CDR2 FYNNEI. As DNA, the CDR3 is TGTGCCAGCAGTGCCCTGGACACAACTGAAGCTTTCTTT. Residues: CASSALDTTEAFF.

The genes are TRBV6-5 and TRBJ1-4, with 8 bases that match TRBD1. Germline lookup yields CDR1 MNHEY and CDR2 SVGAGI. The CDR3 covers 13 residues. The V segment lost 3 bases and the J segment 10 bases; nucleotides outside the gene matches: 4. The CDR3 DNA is TGTGCCAGCAGTTATACTACAGGGGGAAAACTGTTTTTT. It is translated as CASSYTTGGKLFF.

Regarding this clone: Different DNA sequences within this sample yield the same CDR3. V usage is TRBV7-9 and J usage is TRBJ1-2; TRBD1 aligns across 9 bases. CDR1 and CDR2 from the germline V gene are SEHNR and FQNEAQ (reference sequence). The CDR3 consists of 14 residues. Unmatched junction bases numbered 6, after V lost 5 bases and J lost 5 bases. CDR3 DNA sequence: TGTGCCAGCAGCCCGGACAGGGGAAGGTATGGCTACACCTTC. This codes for CASSPDRGRYGYTF.

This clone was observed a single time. The CDR3 region has the DNA TGTGCCCTCAGCAGGTACACTGAAGCTTTCTTT. The encoded protein is CALSRYTEAFF. The rearrangement joins TRBV6-5 to TRBJ1-1; no firm D call. V gave up 11 bases and J gave up 3 bases, with 10 bases separating them. The CDR3 covers 11 residues. The V gene's germline CDR1 is MNHEY and CDR2 SVGAGI.

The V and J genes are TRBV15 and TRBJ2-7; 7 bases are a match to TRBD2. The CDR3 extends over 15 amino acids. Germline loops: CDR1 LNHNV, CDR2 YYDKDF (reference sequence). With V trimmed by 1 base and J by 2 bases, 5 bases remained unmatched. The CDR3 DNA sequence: TGTGCCACCAGCAGAGGCCTAGCGGAGACCTACGAGCAGTACTTC. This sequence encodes CATSRGLAETYEQYF.